The sequence of this T cell receptor (beta chain) was determined in a study of control samples from healthy donors and cancer patients. Germline V gene lookup returns CDR1 MDHEN and CDR2 SYDVKM. The CDR3 runs to 14 residues. V lost 5 bases and J lost 3; bases outside the gene matches: 4. This clone was observed a single time. Measured with immunoSEQ multiplex PCR; TCRdb has only the in-frame clones, and not every one. The sample shows 55,000 to 80,000 clones, approximately 89% of them seen only once. This clonotype originated in a man in his 60s with colorectal cancer. This chain uses TRBV28 with TRBJ2-1; 7 positions match TRBD1. The sequencing input was PBMCs. CDR3 nucleotide sequence: TGTGCCAGCAGTGGGACAGAGAACTACAATGAGCAGTTCTTC. This translates into CASSGTENYNEQFF. The variable domain in full, with the rest retrieved from reference TRBV28 and TRBJ2-1, is DVKVTQSSRYLVKRTGEKVFLECVQDMDHENMFWYRQDPGLGLRLIYFSYDVKMKEKGDIPEGYSVSREKKERFSLILESASTNQTSMYLCASSGTENYNEQFFGPGTRLTVL.